Sequencing of this TCR beta chain was carried out in a study of blood T cells in healthy people across ages. Whole-study context: Template switching retrieved approximately one barcoded beta molecule for each two T cells.

Together with a sample-barcoded 5' primer, a J-beta primer mix was included in a second PCR lasting about 7 to 11 cycles. In TCRdb, the 5' RACE reads were re-called with MiXCR into one record per CDR3 protein. Of approximately 600,000 distinct CDR3 sequences listed, 58% were seen once; the top ten hold 30% to 45%. The CDR3 consists of 15 residues. The germline CDR1 and CDR2 sequences are DFQATT and SNEGSKA (reference sequence). J lost 8 bases, V lost 3 bases, and 9 bases had no gene match. This clonotype has only a few counts. Source material: blood. The V gene is TRBV20-1, the J gene TRBJ1-6; 8 positions match TRBD1. The TCR was taken from a man aged 55 to 70 in good health. DNA for the CDR3: TGCAGTGCTAGTGGAATGGACAGGGTTGATTCACCCCTCCACTTT. This gives the protein CSASGMDRVDSPLHF.